Listed here are 19 T cell receptor beta chains from one sample, sequenced in a study of blood T cell repertoires in COVID-19 (dated by TCRdb to 2020 to 2021). Library creation used the immunoSEQ multiplex PCR assay. Held by TCRdb, this immuneACCESS table contains in-frame sequences only and omits some clones. Under half of the omission traces to an unresolved V gene where checked; the cause of the rest is unknown. A total of approximately 300,000 clones appear in this sample, 65% to 85% of them only once. 1% to 1.5% of the sample belongs to the ten largest clones. The specimen sequenced was peripheral blood. The source is a woman aged 45-65 years with acute or convalescent COVID-19.

The rearrangement joins TRBV27 to TRBJ2-7; 8 bases fit TRBD1. Trimming took 2 bases from V and 3 from J; bases not matched to a gene: 12. In germline, CDR1 is MNHEY, CDR2 SMNVEV (reference sequence). CDR3 length equals 17 residues. The CDR3 region has the DNA TGTGCCAGCAGTTTAAGATATACTCCGGGACAGGACTACGAGCAGTACTTC. Amino acid sequence: CASSLRYTPGQDYEQYF.

The chain employs TRBV7-2 and TRBJ2-7, with 8 nucleotides matching TRBD1. Germline CDR1 SGHTA, CDR2 FQGNSA. The CDR3 spans 16 residues. V trimming: 1 base; J trimming: 6 bases; junction bases outside the gene matches: 11. The CDR3 DNA sequence: TGTGCCAGCAGCTTAGATCTGAGGGCAGGGGGCGGCGAGCAGTACTTC. It translates to CASSLDLRAGGGEQYF.

The chain is built from TRBV5-5 and TRBJ2-2; no definite D call. This CDR3 comprises 15 residues. The germline CDR1 and CDR2 sequences are SGHKS and YYEKEE (reference sequence). The V and J ends lost 3 bases and 4 bases respectively, with 13 bases between them. The DNA for the CDR3 is TGTGCCAGCAGCTCCAACGCGCGACTCACCGGGGAGCTGTTTTTT. The encoded protein is CASSSNARLTGELFF.

The J gene is TRBJ2-1, the V gene TRBV4-2; TRBD2 agrees at 12 bases. V was clipped by 0 bases and J by 10 bases; unmatched bases: 7. Germline CDR1 and CDR2: LGHNA and YNFKEQ. The CDR3 runs to 16 residues. In nucleotides, the CDR3 is TGTGCCAGCAGCCAAGATACCGGACTAGCGGGAAGGGAGCAGTTCTTC. As protein: CASSQDTGLAGREQFF.

V gene TRBV27 combines with J gene TRBJ1-1; 10 positions agree with TRBD1. V was pared by 8 bases and J by 1 base, with 7 bases of the junction left unmatched. The CDR3 spans 15 residues. The germline V gene has CDR1 MNHEY and CDR2 SMNVEV (reference sequence). The CDR3 bases are TGTGCCAGCCAACGCCGACAGGGGGCGAACACTGAAGCTTTCTTT. Translation gives CASQRRQGANTEAFF.

The rearrangement joins TRBV18 to TRBJ2-1; D unclear. This CDR3 comprises 14 residues. Germline loops: CDR1 KGHSH, CDR2 LQKENI. The ends were cut back, 6 bases at V and 8 bases at J, with 17 bases in the middle. CDR3 protein: CASSQVSQFDEQFF. The CDR3 bases are TGTGCCAGCTCTCAGGTGTCTCAGTTCGATGAGCAGTTCTTC.

V is TRBV7-3 and J is TRBJ2-3, with 7 bases that match TRBD1. The CDR3 sequence is 17 residues long. J gave up 4 bases and V 4 bases, and 14 bases lay outside the gene matches. Germline-derived CDR1 and CDR2 are SGHTA and FQGTGA. This CDR3 is CASSSHHRTGLADTQYF. The CDR3 nucleotides read TGTGCCAGCAGCTCCCACCACCGGACAGGACTCGCAGATACGCAGTATTTT.

The genes are TRBV18 and TRBJ2-5; 7 bases are a match to TRBD1. The germline V gene has CDR1 KGHSH and CDR2 LQKENI. Germline trimming cut 4 bases from V and 4 bases from J; bases unmatched to any gene: 0. The CDR3 is 12 residues long. In DNA, the CDR3 is TGTGCCAGCTCACGGGACAGAGAGACCCAGTACTTC. Amino acids: CASSRDRETQYF. Full variable domain (missing parts from reference TRBV18 and TRBJ2-5): NAGVMQNPRHLVRRRGQEARLRCSPMKGHSHVYWYRQLPEEGLKFMVYLQKENIIDESGMPKERFSAEFPKEGPSILRIQQVVRGDSAAYFCASSRDRETQYFGPGTRLLVL.

This chain joins TRBV5-4 and TRBJ1-4; possible D gene TRBD1, 6 bases. Looked up from germline, CDR1 is SGHNT and CDR2 is YYREEE (reference sequence). Trimming left V 4 bases short and J 8 bases short, with 18 bases between. The CDR3 consists of 15 residues. In nucleotides, the CDR3 is TGTGCCAGCAGCCAAAGGGACAATCTGGACGAAAAACTGTTTTTT. It yields the protein CASSQRDNLDEKLFF.

This clone was seen only once. J is TRBJ2-7 and V is TRBV19; the D is unclear. The CDR3 length is 13 residues. V shed 5 bases and J shed 5 bases, with 13 bases lying between them. CDR1 and CDR2 from the germline V gene are LNHDA and SQIVND (reference sequence). Written as DNA, the CDR3 is TGTGCCAGTAGTTCCTCTTTGCGTAACGAGCAGTACTTC. Translation: CASSSSLRNEQYF.

The sample holds one count of this clone. V and J are TRBV7-9 and TRBJ1-1; D not certain. The CDR3 contains 12 residues. V was pared by 4 bases and J by 7 bases, with 10 bases between. The germline gives CDR1 SEHNR, CDR2 FQNEAQ (reference sequence). The chain's CDR3 is CASSYHLNEAFF. The CDR3 nucleotides are TGTGCCAGCAGCTACCACTTGAATGAAGCTTTCTTT.

The chain joins TRBV7-2 to TRBJ1-2, with a weak D call TRBD1 (5 bases). The CDR3 length is 15 residues. The germline V gene encodes CDR1 SGHTA and CDR2 FQGNSA. V was pared by 5 bases and J by 0 bases, with 13 bases between. CDR3 residues: CASSRGSSSNYGYTF. The CDR3 DNA follows: TGTGCCAGCAGCCGGGGGTCTTCCTCTAACTATGGCTACACCTTC.

Of note for this clone: The sample holds other DNA sequences that translate to the same CDR3. The V gene is TRBV3-1 (or the pseudogene TRBV3-2), the J gene TRBJ1-5; no firm D call. Germline CDR1 LGHDT, CDR2 YNNKEL (reference sequence). The CDR3 runs to 15 residues. V was clipped by 3 bases and J by 0 bases, with 9 bases between them. CDR3 protein: CASSQGVYSNQPQHF. DNA of the CDR3: TGTGCCAGCAGCCAGGGCGTTTATAGCAATCAGCCCCAGCATTTT.

The rearrangement uses TRBV3-1 (or the pseudogene TRBV3-2) and TRBJ1-1; D may be TRBD1 (5 bases). The germline V gene encodes CDR1 LGHDT and CDR2 YNNKEL (reference sequence). This CDR3 region has 12 residues. The germline V and J ends were trimmed by 4 bases and 6 bases, with 9 bases remaining between them. DNA of the CDR3: TGTGCCAGCAGCCCGGGGGTCCCTGAAGCTTTCTTT. Translated: CASSPGVPEAFF.

The chain recombines TRBV19 with TRBJ2-3; the D is unclear. Germline CDR1 LNHDA, CDR2 SQIVND (reference sequence). The ends were cut back, 10 bases at V and 6 bases at J, with 20 bases in the middle. The CDR3 consists of 14 residues. The CDR3: CATSLGSRSDTQYF. CDR3 coding DNA: TGTGCCACCTCTCTGGGTTCGCGGTCGGATACGCAGTATTTT.

The chain joins TRBV6-2 or TRBV6-3 to TRBJ1-2; no reliable D call. There are 12 residues in the CDR3. Trimming shortened V by 4 bases and J by 8 bases, and 11 bases separated the two germline ends. Germline V lookup: CDR1 MNHEY, CDR2 SVGEGT. The CDR3 DNA follows: TGTGCCAGCAGTTTCTCGGCATACGGCTACACCTTC. Protein sequence: CASSFSAYGYTF.

The chain employs TRBV4-3 and TRBJ2-5; TRBD1 agrees at 9 bases. The CDR3 length is 15 residues. V shed 4 bases, J shed 2 bases, and the junction held 5 bases outside the gene matches. Germline CDR1 reads LGHNA; CDR2 reads YSLEER. This CDR3 reads CASSLGQGTQETQYF. The CDR3 DNA is TGCGCCAGCAGCCTTGGACAGGGGACACAAGAGACCCAGTACTTC.

V gene TRBV5-8 combines with J gene TRBJ1-1; 7 bases match TRBD1. The CDR3 has 14 amino acids. CDR1 and CDR2 (germline): SGHTS, YDEGEE. With V trimmed by 4 bases and J by 11 bases, 14 bases remained unmatched. This CDR3 reads CASSPTTGWERAFF. CDR3 sequence (DNA): TGTGCCAGCAGCCCGACGACAGGGTGGGAGCGGGCTTTCTTT.

CDR3 nucleotide sequence: TGTGCCAGCACCTGGGCTCTTGGGGGGAATGAGCAGTTCTTC. Amino acids: CASTWALGGNEQFF. The chain employs TRBV6-5 and TRBJ2-1; perhaps TRBD2 as D (6 bases). The CDR3 covers 14 residues. The germline V gene encodes CDR1 MNHEY and CDR2 SVGAGI. The V gene lost 7 bases and the J gene lost 7 bases, with 17 bases spanning the gap.